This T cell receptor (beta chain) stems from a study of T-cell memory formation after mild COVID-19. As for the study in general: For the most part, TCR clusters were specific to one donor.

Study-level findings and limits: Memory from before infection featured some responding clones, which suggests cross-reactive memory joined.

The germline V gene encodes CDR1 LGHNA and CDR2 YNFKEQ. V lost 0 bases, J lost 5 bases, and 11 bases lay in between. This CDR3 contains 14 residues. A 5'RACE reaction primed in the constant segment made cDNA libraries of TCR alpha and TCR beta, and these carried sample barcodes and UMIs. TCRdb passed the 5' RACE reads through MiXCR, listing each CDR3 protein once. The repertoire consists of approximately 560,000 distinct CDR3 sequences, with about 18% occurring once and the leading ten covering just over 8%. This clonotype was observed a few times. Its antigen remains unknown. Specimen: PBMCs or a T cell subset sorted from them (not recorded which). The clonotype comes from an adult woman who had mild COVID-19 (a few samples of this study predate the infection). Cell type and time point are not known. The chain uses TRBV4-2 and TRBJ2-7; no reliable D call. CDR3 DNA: TGTGCCAGCAGCCAAGAAGTATCTGGCCACGAGCAGTACTTC. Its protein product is CASSQEVSGHEQYF.